These 5 T cell receptor beta chains originate from one sample sequenced in a study of T cells in Graves' hyperthyroidism and ophthalmopathy. RNA transcripts gave rise to amplified TCR beta CDR3 regions. HTBI primers were the set used in a first-round RT-PCR of the TCR CDR3. TCRdb reanalysed the multiplex PCR reads using MiXCR and keeps one entry per CDR3 protein. Of about 350,000 distinct CDR3 sequences in the sample, 18% were seen once. Sequenced input: blood. These receptors were collected from a middle-aged woman with Graves' ophthalmopathy.

Many counts were recorded for this clonotype. This sequence joins TRBV5-4 and TRBJ1-2; TRBD1 matches 7 bases. V dropped 0 bases and J dropped 3; count of bases not matched to a gene: 5. The CDR3 runs to 15 residues. Germline lookup yields CDR1 SGHNT and CDR2 YYREEE (reference sequence). DNA of the CDR3: TGTGCCAGCAGCTTGGTGGGAGGGGGCCACTATGGCTACACCTTC. Protein product: CASSLVGGGHYGYTF. Filled out from reference TRBV5-4 and TRBJ1-2, the complete variable domain reads ETGVTQSPTHLIKTRGQQVTLRCSSQSGHNTVSWYQQALGQGPQFIFQYYREEENGRGNFPPRFSGLQFPNYSSELNVNALELDDSALYLCASSLVGGGHYGYTFGSGTRLTVV.

This clonotype was seen ten or more times. The chain joins TRBV5-1 to TRBJ2-2; TRBD1 matches 7 bases. The CDR3 totals 15 residues. CDR1 is SGHRS and CDR2 is YFSETQ in the germline V gene. The J segment lost 0 bases and the V segment lost 5 bases, leaving 4 bases of the junction unmatched. The CDR3: CASSRTGTNTGELFF. In nucleotides, the CDR3 is TGCGCCAGCAGTCGGACAGGAACGAACACCGGGGAGCTGTTTTTT.

This chain links TRBV15 with TRBJ2-2, with TRBD1 matching 9 bases. The germline CDR1 and CDR2 sequences are LNHNV and YYDKDF (reference sequence). J gave up 0 bases and V 5 bases, and 1 base lay outside the gene matches. CDR3 length equals 15 residues. CDR3 sequence (DNA): TGTGCCACCAGCGACAGGGGGGCGAACACCGGGGAGCTGTTTTTT. It translates to CATSDRGANTGELFF.

The rearrangement uses TRBV5-4 and TRBJ2-7; 8 nucleotides match TRBD1. Germline-derived CDR1 and CDR2 are SGHNT and YYREEE (reference sequence). CDR3 length equals 15 residues. J lost 5 bases, V lost 0 bases, and 7 bases had no gene match. The CDR3 nucleotides are TGTGCCAGCAGCTTGGTAGGGACAGGTCCACACGAGCAGTACTTC. Encoded protein: CASSLVGTGPHEQYF.

This clonotype occurred a few times. This chain joins TRBV19 and TRBJ2-2, with 7 positions matching TRBD1. Germline CDR1 LNHDA, CDR2 SQIVND (reference sequence). Trimming cost V 2 bases and J 7 bases; bases outside gene matches: 19. The CDR3 contains 19 residues. This chain's CDR3 is CASSIQPTGNYFYSGELFF. The CDR3 bases are TGTGCCAGTAGTATACAACCGACAGGGAATTATTTTTACAGCGGGGAGCTGTTTTTT.